This T cell receptor (beta chain) was captured by sequencing in a study of blood T cells in healthy people across ages. Sample donors were healthy Caucasian individuals that came from Russia, aged roughly 6 to 90. CDR1 and CDR2 (germline): MDHEN, SYDVKM. The ends were cut back, 7 bases at V and 2 bases at J, with 8 bases in the middle. CDR3 length equals 13 residues. It was with a sample-barcoded 5' primer and a J-beta primer mix that a second PCR of roughly 7 to 12 cycles was run. The template-switch adaptor was a 5' adaptor with 12 random nucleotides. It tagged each cDNA molecule. MiXCR was run by TCRdb on the 5' RACE reads, yielding one entry per CDR3 protein. The data show roughly 900,000 distinct CDR3 sequences, with about 48% seen just once and over 10% held by the top ten.

V usage is TRBV28 and J usage is TRBJ1-4; D is uncertain. The clonotype originates from a man aged 25-45 years in good health. The specimen was blood. The CDR3 DNA reads TGTGCCAGCACCGGAAATACTAATGAAAAACTGTTTTTT. Protein product: CASTGNTNEKLFF.